This TCR delta chain was identified in a study of gamma-delta T cells after stem cell transplantation. TCRdb reprocessed the RT-PCR reads using CATT. Of 2,000 to 3,000 delta-chain clones listed, about 44% were seen once; the top ten hold around a fifth. Germline V gene lookup returns CDR1 GEAIGNYY and CDR2 EKD. This CDR3 region has 20 residues. This clone counts as medium-sized. A read error may account for a junction end that differs from germline. This specimen includes other DNA sequences encoding the same CDR3. The clonotype comes from a human donor. It is not recorded whose cells these are; they may come from a transplant donor. The V and J genes are TRDV2 and TRDJ1; TRDD3 matches 12 bases. The sequenced sample consisted of gamma-delta T cells. The CDR3 loop is CACDTLRSGGYDRDTDTLIF. CDR3 coding DNA: TGTGCCTGTGACACTCTACGGTCTGGGGGATACGATCGTGACACCGATACACTCATCTTT.